Reported below is one T cell receptor (beta chain). Antigen: not known. It was with random hexamers that 0.5 to 1 ug RNA was reverse transcribed. Amplification of the TCR beta CDR3 was carried out by immunoSEQ multiplex PCR, which spanned a total of 54 Vbeta and 13 Jbeta segments. TCRdb reanalysed the immunoSEQ multiplex PCR reads using MiXCR and keeps one entry per CDR3 protein. The sample shows a few hundred thousand distinct CDR3 sequences, 70% to 90% of them seen only once. The J segment lost 0 bases and the V segment lost 0 bases, leaving 0 bases of the junction unmatched. This CDR3 contains 17 residues. Germline V lookup: CDR1 KGHSH, CDR2 LQKENI. The sample originates from a study of CD8 T cells in Susac syndrome. Study results and caveats: The relatively small number of individuals in the TCR sequencing and HLA analysis was acknowledged by the study.

The receptor was derived from a human donor with multiple sclerosis. The gene calls are TRBV18 and TRBJ2-3; 13 bases agree with TRBD2. The source material was CD8+ T cells from PBMCs. The CDR3 region has the DNA TGTGCCAGCTCACCACCGACTAGCGGGAGGAGCACAGATACGCAGTATTTT. It is translated as CASSPPTSGRSTDTQYF.